Presented here are 5 T cell receptor beta chains from one specimen sequenced in a study of cytotoxic CD8 clonotypes in ibrutinib-treated CLL. Data came from immunoSEQ multiplex PCR; TCRdb stores just in-frame clones and leaves some out. The sample holds 110,000 to 150,000 clones, approximately 80% seen once. The sequenced sample was PBMCs, obtained after 12 months of ibrutinib treatment. The receptors were gathered from a human donor with chronic lymphocytic leukemia.

This sequence joins TRBV18 and TRBJ1-3; D is possibly TRBD1 (6 bases). This CDR3 is 15 amino acids long. Trimming left V 2 bases short and J 0 bases short, with 8 bases between. Germline lookup yields CDR1 KGHSH and CDR2 LQKENI. The CDR3 is CASSPGQSSGNTIYF. The CDR3 bases are TGTGCCAGCTCACCAGGACAGTCCTCTGGAAACACCATATATTTT. The whole variable domain, filled in from reference TRBV18 and TRBJ1-3, reads NAGVMQNPRHLVRRRGQEARLRCSPMKGHSHVYWYRQLPEEGLKFMVYLQKENIIDESGMPKERFSAEFPKEGPSILRIQQVVRGDSAAYFCASSPGQSSGNTIYFGEGSWLTVV.

With respect to this clone: Other DNA sequences in the sample encode the same CDR3. The chain couples TRBV5-1 to TRBJ2-7; D gene ambiguous. Germline CDR1 SGHRS, CDR2 YFSETQ. The CDR3 covers 13 residues. Trimming removed 0 bases at V and 3 bases at J, with 7 bases between. CDR3 DNA: TGCGCCAGCAGCTTGGTGGGCAGCTACGAGCAGTACTTC. Encoded protein: CASSLVGSYEQYF.

The chain joins TRBV6-5 to TRBJ2-7, with TRBD1 identical over 8 bases. Losses at the gene ends were 5 bases for V and 0 bases for J; bases not matched to a gene: 3. Germline V lookup: CDR1 MNHEY, CDR2 SVGAGI. CDR3 size: 14 residues. The CDR3 DNA reads TGTGCCAGCAGTAGGGACAGGACCTCCTACGAGCAGTACTTC. The encoded protein is CASSRDRTSYEQYF.

The chain employs TRBV7-8 and TRBJ2-1; D unresolved. The CDR3 totals 16 residues. Trimming took off 4 bases at V and 6 bases at J, with 19 bases between the two ends. Germline assignment: CDR1 SGHVS and CDR2 FQNEAQ. DNA for the CDR3: TGTGCCAGCAGCTCCACACGAAGGGTAGAGGTCAATGAGCAGTTCTTC. This gives the protein CASSSTRRVEVNEQFF.

Only a few counts were recorded for this clone. This sequence joins TRBV5-1 and TRBJ1-1, with TRBD1 matching over 8 bases. Unmatched junction bases numbered 7, after V lost 2 bases and J lost 7 bases. Looked up from germline, CDR1 is SGHRS and CDR2 is YFSETQ. The CDR3 length is 14 residues. CDR3 amino acids: CASSLRQGMGEAFF. The CDR3 DNA sequence: TGCGCCAGCAGCTTACGACAGGGGATGGGTGAAGCTTTCTTT.